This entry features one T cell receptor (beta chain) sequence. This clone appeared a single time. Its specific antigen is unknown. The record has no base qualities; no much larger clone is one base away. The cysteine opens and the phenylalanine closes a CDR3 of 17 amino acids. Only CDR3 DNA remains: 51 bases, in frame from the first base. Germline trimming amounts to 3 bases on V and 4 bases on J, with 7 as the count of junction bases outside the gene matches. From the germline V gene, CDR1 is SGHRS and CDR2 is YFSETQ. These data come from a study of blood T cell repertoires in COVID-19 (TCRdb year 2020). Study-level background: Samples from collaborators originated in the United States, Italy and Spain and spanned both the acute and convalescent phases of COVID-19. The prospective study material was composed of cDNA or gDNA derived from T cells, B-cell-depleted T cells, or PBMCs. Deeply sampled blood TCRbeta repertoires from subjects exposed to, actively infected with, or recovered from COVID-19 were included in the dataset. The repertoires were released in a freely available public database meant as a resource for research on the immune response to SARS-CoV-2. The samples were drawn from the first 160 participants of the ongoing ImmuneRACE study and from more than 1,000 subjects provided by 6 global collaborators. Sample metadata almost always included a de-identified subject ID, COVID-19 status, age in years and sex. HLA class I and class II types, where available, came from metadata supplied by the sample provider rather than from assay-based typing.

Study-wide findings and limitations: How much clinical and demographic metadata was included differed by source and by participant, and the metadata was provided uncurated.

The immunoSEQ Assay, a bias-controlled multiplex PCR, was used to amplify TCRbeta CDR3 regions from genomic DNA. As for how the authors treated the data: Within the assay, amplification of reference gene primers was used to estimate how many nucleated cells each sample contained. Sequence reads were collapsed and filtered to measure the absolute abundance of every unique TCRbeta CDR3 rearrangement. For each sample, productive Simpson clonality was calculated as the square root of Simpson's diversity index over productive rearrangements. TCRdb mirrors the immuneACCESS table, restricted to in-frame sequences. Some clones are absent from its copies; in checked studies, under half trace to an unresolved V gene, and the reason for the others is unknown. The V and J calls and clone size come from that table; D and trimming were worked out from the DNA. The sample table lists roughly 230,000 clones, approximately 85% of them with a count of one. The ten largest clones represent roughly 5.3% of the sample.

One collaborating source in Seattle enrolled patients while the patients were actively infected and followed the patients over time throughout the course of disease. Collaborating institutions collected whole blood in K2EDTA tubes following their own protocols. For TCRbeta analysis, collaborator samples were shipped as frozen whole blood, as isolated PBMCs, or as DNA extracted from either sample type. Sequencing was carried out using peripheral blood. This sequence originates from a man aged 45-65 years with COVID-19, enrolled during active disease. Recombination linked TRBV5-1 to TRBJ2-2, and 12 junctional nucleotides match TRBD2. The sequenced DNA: TGCGCCAGCAGCTACTCGACTAGCGGGGGCCTCACCGGGGAGCTGTTTTTT. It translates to CASSYSTSGGLTGELFF.